The text below deals with one TCR beta chain. Its antigen remains unidentified. Researchers ran the PCR with 60 Vbeta and 13 Jbeta primers. Profiled with immunoSEQ multiplex PCR; TCRdb holds only in-frame clones, not every one. Found here are fewer than 200,000 clones, more than 75% of them singletons; the top ten hold 0.2% to 0.3%. CDR1 is SGHRS and CDR2 is YFSETQ in the germline V gene. The CDR3 spans 16 residues. V trimming: 2 bases; J trimming: 4 bases; junction bases outside the gene matches: 11. The data stem from a study of cytomegalovirus exposure and HLA in healthy donors. Broader study findings: Investigators reported approximately 170 TCR beta chains as tied to cytomegalovirus. A classifier reportedly called cytomegalovirus status with high sensitivity and specificity.

The receptor's source is a girl under three years old in good health and CMV-seronegative. The rearrangement links TRBV5-1 to TRBJ2-7; TRBD1 aligns across 8 bases. The sequenced material came from PBMCs. The CDR3 region is CASSLHTTDRGYEQYF. The CDR3, as DNA: TGCGCCAGCAGCTTACATACCACCGACAGGGGTTACGAGCAGTACTTC.